This T cell receptor beta chain appears in the sequencing data of a study of cytomegalovirus exposure and HLA in healthy donors. Study-wide results and limits: Most observed TCR sequences were rare, whereas some public TCRs were detected in many donors. Within the approximately 130 validation repertoires, first-cohort TCR clusters tended to co-occur, according to a later analysis.

From germline, CDR1 is MNHEY and CDR2 SVGAGI. The V end was cut by 6 bases, the J end by 0 bases, with 9 bases between. The CDR3 loop spans 14 amino acids. Sequencing was performed with immunoSEQ multiplex PCR; in TCRdb, only in-frame clones are kept and a portion is missing. Among about 330,000 clones listed, roughly 90% were seen once. Comment on this clone: No antigen is known for it.

This clonotype was obtained from a woman between 18 and 30 years old in good health and CMV-seronegative. Sequencing was done on a sample of PBMCs. The gene calls are TRBV6-5 and TRBJ1-5; D unresolved. As DNA, the CDR3 is TGTGCCAGCAGGGCAAGTTATAGCAATCAGCCCCAGCATTTT. This sequence encodes CASRASYSNQPQHF.